Included here is one TCR beta chain sequence, with context. These data originate in a study of blood T cell repertoires in COVID-19. At the level of the study: In each case, the material was cDNA or gDNA derived from T cells, B-cell-depleted T cells, or PBMCs.

Germline CDR1 and CDR2: MGHDK and SYGVNS. The J segment lost 8 bases and the V segment lost 8 bases, leaving 5 bases of the junction unmatched. The CDR3 spans 12 residues. Sequenced by immunoSEQ multiplex PCR; TCRdb stores in-frame clones only, minus some. The table records roughly 200,000 clones, 75% to 90% of them present only once. The sample comprised peripheral blood. The rearrangement links TRBV25-1 to TRBJ1-2; 10 nucleotides line up with TRBD1. The TCR originated in a woman aged 55-69 years with acute or convalescent COVID-19. The chain's CDR3 is CASGDRGLGYTF. CDR3 in DNA: TGTGCCAGCGGGGACAGGGGCTTGGGCTACACCTTC.